These T cell receptor beta chains were read from a single sample in a study of T cell responses to AZD1222 COVID-19 vaccine. Using immunoSEQ multiplex PCR, the repertoire was profiled, and TCRdb retains in-frame clones only, with some absent. Among about 100,000 clones listed, approximately 87% were seen once. The sequences come from peripheral blood, collected on day 0 of MenACWY control vaccination. The receptors derive from an adult in good health. Both conserved end residues are part of each CDR3. A D gene is named only where the DNA matches it firmly. Clone size, where shown, is once, few, many, or a class for clones that have expanded.

clone size	D gene	V gene	J gene	CDR3 DNA	CDR3 protein
few	TRBD2	TRBV9	TRBJ2-3	TGTGCCAGCAGCGTAGGGGCTAGCGGGGGATCAGATACGCAGTATTTT	CASSVGASGGSDTQYF
NA	NA	TRBV7-2	TRBJ2-1	TGTGCCAGCAGCCCAGGGGGCGGGCTAGCGGGACGTTACAATGAGCAGTTCTTC	CASSPGGGLAGRYNEQFF
NA	TRBD1	TRBV24-1	TRBJ2-2	TGTGCCACCAGTGATTTGACAGGGGGCGGCGGGGAGCTGTTTTTT	CATSDLTGGGGELFF
NA	TRBD2	TRBV28	TRBJ2-1	TGTGCCAGCAGGCGCCGTAGAGCGGGACCTTACAATGAGCAGTTCTTC	CASRRRRAGPYNEQFF
NA	NA	TRBV20-1	TRBJ2-7	TGCAGTGCGAGTGGGGCCTACGAGCAGTACTTC	CSASGAYEQYF
NA	NA	TRBV11-3	TRBJ2-1	TGTGCCAGCAGCTCGGGCCTTACCCCCAATGAGCAGTTCTTC	CASSSGLTPNEQFF
NA	NA	TRBV5-1	TRBJ1-1	TGCGCCAGCAGCGGGGACACCCGAAACACTGAAGCTTTCTTT	CASSGDTRNTEAFF
NA	NA	TRBV2	TRBJ1-5	TGTGCCAGCAAGGGGTTCAATCAGCCCCAGCATTTT	CASKGFNQPQHF
NA	NA	TRBV4-1	TRBJ2-5	TGCGCCAGCAGCCAAGTCAGGCAAGAGACCCAGTACTTC	CASSQVRQETQYF
NA	TRBD1	TRBV27	TRBJ1-2	TGTGCCAGCAGTCTTCGGACAGGGGCTAGGAACTATGGCTACACCTTC	CASSLRTGARNYGYTF
NA	TRBD2	TRBV11-3	TRBJ2-1	TGTGCCAGCAGCTTAGGCGGGCGGGGGGCCAGGAATGAGCAGTTCTTC	CASSLGGRGARNEQFF
NA	TRBD1	TRBV7-2	TRBJ1-4	TGTGCCAGCAGCATTGGACAGGGGACTAATAATGAAAAACTGTTTTTT	CASSIGQGTNNEKLFF
NA	NA	TRBV6-2/TRBV6-3	TRBJ1-1	TGTGCCAGCAGTTACCTCGTCGGGGGTGGTCACACTGAAGCTTTCTTT	CASSYLVGGGHTEAFF
NA	TRBD2	TRBV30	TRBJ2-5	TGTGCCTGGGAAGGTGGGGGAGGGGAGACCCAGTACTTC	CAWEGGGGETQYF
medium-sized	NA	TRBV28	TRBJ1-2	TGTGCCAGCAGTTTACAGACAGGCTATGGCTACACCTTC	CASSLQTGYGYTF
many	NA	TRBV6-1	TRBJ1-3	TGTGCCAGCAGTGAGGTTCGGACAGTCTCTGGAAACACCATATATTTT	CASSEVRTVSGNTIYF
NA	NA	TRBV5-1	TRBJ1-5	TGCGCCAGCAGCTTGAACCCGGGACTCAATCAGCCCCAGCATTTT	CASSLNPGLNQPQHF
NA	NA	TRBV18	TRBJ2-1	TGTGCCAGCTCACCGTTACTAGGGGACAATGAGCAGTTCTTC	CASSPLLGDNEQFF
NA	TRBD1	TRBV10-3	TRBJ1-3	TGTGCCATCAGTGAAGAGGGGACAGTAAACACCATATATTTT	CAISEEGTVNTIYF
NA	NA	TRBV5-1	TRBJ1-1	TGCGCCAGCAGCTTGACCTCTGACAGTTGGGGCTTGACTGAAGCTTTCTTT	CASSLTSDSWGLTEAFF
NA	NA	TRBV4-3	TRBJ2-5	TGCGCCAGCAGCCAAGCCGCGCTGGGCGGATCAGGACAAGAGACCCAGTACTTC	CASSQAALGGSGQETQYF
once	TRBD1	TRBV7-2	TRBJ1-4	TGTGCCAGCAGCCGGAACAGGGGACGAGAAAAACTGTTTTTT	CASSRNRGREKLFF
NA	NA	TRBV28	TRBJ1-1	TGTGCCAGCAGTTTAGAAAGGGACACTGAAGCTTTCTTT	CASSLERDTEAFF
NA	NA	TRBV20-1	TRBJ1-1	TGCAGTGCCCTAAGGGCAAAAGCTTTCTTT	CSALRAKAFF
NA	NA	TRBV7-3	TRBJ1-6	TGTGCCAGCAGCATTCGGGAGGGGACCCTCCACTTT	CASSIREGTLHF
NA	NA	TRBV25-1	TRBJ1-2	TGTGCCAGCAGTGTCGGATATGGCTACACCTTC	CASSVGYGYTF
NA	NA	TRBV5-5	TRBJ1-1	TGTGCCAGCAGCTTGGACAACGTTGGCAGGAGGAGGACTGAAGCTTTCTTT	CASSLDNVGRRRTEAFF
NA	NA	TRBV5-1	TRBJ1-1	TGCGCCAGCAGCTCCGAGGTTTTCGGGCAGGGTGGTAGCACTGAAGCTTTCTTT	CASSSEVFGQGGSTEAFF
NA	NA	TRBV28	TRBJ2-7	TGTGCCAGCTGGGACTTTGGAATAGGGGAGCAGTACTTC	CASWDFGIGEQYF
NA	TRBD1	TRBV7-2	TRBJ2-5	TGTGCCAGCAGCTCCCGGGACAGGGATACCCAGTACTTC	CASSSRDRDTQYF
NA	TRBD2	TRBV4-2	TRBJ2-1	TGTGCCAGCAGCCAAAATAAGCGGGGCCTGAACAATGAGCAGTTCTTC	CASSQNKRGLNNEQFF
few	TRBD1	TRBV4-2	TRBJ2-3	TGTGCCAGCTCCCCAGGGACAGGGAGCACAGATACGCAGTATTTT	CASSPGTGSTDTQYF
NA	NA	TRBV29-1	TRBJ2-3	TGCAGCGCAGGGGCATGGGATACGCAGTATTTT	CSAGAWDTQYF
NA	TRBD1	TRBV7-3	TRBJ1-6	TGTGCCAGCAGTCCCGGGACAGCGGATAATTCACCCCTCCACTTT	CASSPGTADNSPLHF
NA	TRBD1	TRBV7-2	TRBJ1-2	TGTGCCAGCAGCTCCCGGGGGACAGGGATCGGAGGCTACACCTTC	CASSSRGTGIGGYTF
NA	NA	TRBV7-2	TRBJ2-7	TGTGCCAGCAGCTTAGGCGGCGGGCCAGGGAGAAACGAGCAGTACTTC	CASSLGGGPGRNEQYF
NA	NA	TRBV27	TRBJ1-5	TGTGCCACCTCGATCAGCAGAAGCAATCAGCCCCAGCATTTT	CATSISRSNQPQHF
few	TRBD1	TRBV6-5	TRBJ1-2	TGTGCCAGCACTACCCTCGGGAAGGGGGCTGGTGGCTACACCTTC	CASTTLGKGAGGYTF
NA	NA	TRBV6-5	TRBJ1-1	TGTGCCAGCAGGTGGGCGATGGTACAAACTGAAGCTTTCTTT	CASRWAMVQTEAFF
NA	NA	TRBV9	TRBJ1-4	TGTGCCAGCAGCCCACGAATAGGACCCAGGGAAAAACTGTTTTTT	CASSPRIGPREKLFF
NA	NA	TRBV29-1	TRBJ1-2	TGCAGCGTTCGGGCCCCGTATGGCTACACCTTC	CSVRAPYGYTF